This T cell receptor (beta chain) was found in a study of Ad26.COV2.S vaccination and SARS-CoV-2 variants. Study observations and caveats: Vaccinees displayed broader spike-specific TCR repertoires than placebo recipients. The breadth of spike-specific CD8+ and CD4+ T cell responses after vaccination was reportedly substantial.

For this clone: What it binds is unknown.

TCRdb keeps only in-frame clones here, not all; method: immunoSEQ multiplex PCR. The sample records around 370,000 clones, about 90% being singletons. Trimming took 7 bases from V and 1 from J; bases not matched to a gene: 18. CDR3 size: 18 residues. CDR1 and CDR2 (germline): KGHSH, LQKENI. Here the sequenced sample was peripheral blood, taken after recovery from COVID-19. The chain recombines TRBV18 with TRBJ1-2; 7 bases fit TRBD1. This clonotype originated in a human donor who had recovered from COVID-19. CDR3 DNA sequence: TGTGCCAGCTTCCCAGACAGGGCCGTTGATGACCGTAACTATGGCTACACCTTC. As protein: CASFPDRAVDDRNYGYTF.